This entry lists 31 T cell receptor beta chains sequenced from one sample in a study of T cells in Graves' hyperthyroidism and ophthalmopathy. Amplification yielded TCR beta CDR3 regions, with RNA transcripts as the source. The TCR CDR3 was amplified in a first-round RT-PCR using the HTBI primer set. From the multiplex PCR reads, TCRdb called clonotypes with MiXCR, one entry per CDR3 protein. The sample records under 650,000 distinct CDR3 sequences, 15% to 20% being singletons. Sequencing input: blood. The receptors were gathered from a woman in her 30s with Graves' hyperthyroidism.

This clonotype occurred a few times. The chain recombines TRBV15 with TRBJ1-6; 8 bases align to TRBD1. The CDR3 has 17 amino acids. Germline V CDR1 and CDR2: LNHNV, YYDKDF (reference sequence). V trimming: 1 base; J trimming: 0 bases; junction bases outside the gene matches: 2. CDR3 amino acids: CATSRGQGSSYNSPLHF. DNA of the CDR3: TGTGCCACCAGCAGAGGACAGGGGAGCTCCTATAATTCACCCCTCCACTTT.

V gene TRBV28 combines with J gene TRBJ2-3; 9 nucleotides agree with TRBD2. V dropped 3 bases and J dropped 6; count of bases not matched to a gene: 16. Germline V CDR1 and CDR2: MDHEN, SYDVKM. The CDR3 loop spans 18 amino acids. DNA of the CDR3: TGTGCCAGCAGTTTGTTAGGCGGTGCGGGAGGGCCAGTGGATACGCAGTATTTT. Amino acids: CASSLLGGAGGPVDTQYF.

This clonotype was observed at least ten times. This chain uses TRBV2 with TRBJ2-7; unclear D gene. Trimming took 4 bases from V and 2 from J, leaving 9 bases between them. Per the germline V gene, CDR1 is SNHLY and CDR2 is FYNNEI. The length of the CDR3 is 13 residues. CDR3 in DNA: TGTGCCAGCAGTGTTGCGCCCACCTACGAGCAGTACTTC. Amino acids: CASSVAPTYEQYF.

This clonotype was counted many times. This chain uses TRBV28 with TRBJ2-3, with a weak D call TRBD1 (6 bases). The CDR3 spans 16 residues. V dropped 7 bases and J dropped 2 bases, with 19 bases sitting between them. Germline V lookup: CDR1 MDHEN, CDR2 SYDVKM. The chain's CDR3 is CASNLQGGQFTDTQYF. In DNA, the CDR3 is TGTGCCAGCAACCTCCAAGGTGGACAGTTCACAGATACGCAGTATTTT.

There are many counts of this clonotype. The chain uses TRBV5-6 and TRBJ2-5; D unclear. CDR1 is SGHDT and CDR2 is YYEEEE in the germline V gene. V shed 4 bases and J shed 4 bases, with 17 bases lying between them. The CDR3 length is 15 residues. For the CDR3, the DNA is TGTGCCAGCAGCGACCCGACCGGTAGTTCAGAGACCCAGTACTTC. This sequence encodes CASSDPTGSSETQYF.

This clonotype was detected a few times. The chain is built from TRBV6-1 and TRBJ2-3; maybe TRBD1 (6 bases). There are 14 residues in the CDR3. CDR1 is MNHNS, CDR2 SASEGT, per germline. Trimming took 2 bases from V and 2 from J, leaving 8 bases between them. Written as DNA, the CDR3 is TGTGCCAGCAGTGAACCAGGGGTCACAGATACGCAGTATTTT. Translation: CASSEPGVTDTQYF.

This clonotype showed up just a few times. The genes are TRBV5-6 and TRBJ2-3, with D tentatively TRBD1 (5 bases). The CDR3 totals 15 residues. Germline assignment: CDR1 SGHDT and CDR2 YYEEEE. The germline V and J ends were trimmed by 4 bases and 0 bases, with 12 bases remaining between them. DNA of the CDR3: TGTGCCAGCAGCCCGGACACTCGAAGCACAGATACGCAGTATTTT. It yields the protein CASSPDTRSTDTQYF.

The chain has TRBV19 and TRBJ1-2, with TRBD1 matching over 7 bases. Germline V lookup: CDR1 LNHDA, CDR2 SQIVND (reference sequence). The V and J ends lost 3 bases and 5 bases, in that order; junction bases with no gene match: 6. The CDR3 has 14 residues. The CDR3 region is CASSISGGIYGYTF. The CDR3 DNA reads as TGTGCCAGTAGTATCTCAGGGGGGATTTATGGCTACACCTTC.

A few counts support this clonotype. This chain uses TRBV15 with TRBJ1-1; 7 nucleotides match TRBD1. This CDR3 is built from 15 residues. V gave up 3 bases and J gave up 5 bases; unmatched junction bases: 9. Germline V gene lookup returns CDR1 LNHNV and CDR2 YYDKDF (reference sequence). The CDR3 region has the DNA TGTGCCACCAGCAGGGGGGGGACAGCGTATACTGAAGCTTTCTTT. Amino acids: CATSRGGTAYTEAFF.

J is TRBJ2-7 and V is TRBV5-4; 9 bases are a match to TRBD2. CDR1 is SGHNT and CDR2 is YYREEE in the germline V gene (reference sequence). J was trimmed by 3 bases and V by 5 bases; bases with no gene match: 18. The CDR3 is 18 residues long. The chain's CDR3 is CASSPGLAHGLTIYEQYF. The CDR3 nucleotides are TGTGCCAGCAGTCCGGGACTAGCCCATGGTCTAACGATCTACGAGCAGTACTTC. The whole variable domain, remainder taken from reference TRBV5-4 and TRBJ2-7, is ETGVTQSPTHLIKTRGQQVTLRCSSQSGHNTVSWYQQALGQGPQFIFQYYREEENGRGNFPPRFSGLQFPNYSSELNVNALELDDSALYLCASSPGLAHGLTIYEQYFGPGTRLTVT.

The table lists this clonotype with many counts. J is TRBJ2-1 and V is TRBV28; possible D gene TRBD2, 6 bases. The CDR3 consists of 14 residues. Per germline, CDR1 MDHEN and CDR2 SYDVKM. Trimming took 3 bases from V and 7 from J, leaving 13 bases between them. CDR3: CASSFFYSGNEQFF. CDR3 bases: TGTGCCAGCAGTTTTTTCTACAGCGGGAATGAGCAGTTCTTC. Full variable domain (missing parts from reference TRBV28 and TRBJ2-1): DVKVTQSSRYLVKRTGEKVFLECVQDMDHENMFWYRQDPGLGLRLIYFSYDVKMKEKGDIPEGYSVSREKKERFSLILESASTNQTSMYLCASSFFYSGNEQFFGPGTRLTVL.

The DNA of the CDR3 is TGTGCCAGCAGGCTACAGGGACCGAACACCGGGGAGCTGTTTTTT. Residues: CASRLQGPNTGELFF. V usage is TRBV5-4 and J usage is TRBJ2-2; D is possibly TRBD1 (6 bases). The germline gives CDR1 SGHNT, CDR2 YYREEE (reference sequence). V lost 5 bases, J lost 0 bases, and 11 bases lay in between. The CDR3 totals 15 residues.

About this clonotype: A much larger clone lies a single base off, so this may be a read error. The V and J genes are TRBV30 and TRBJ1-1; D unclear. V lost 0 bases to trimming and J lost 6 bases, with 17 bases between them. Germline V gene lookup returns CDR1 GTSNPN and CDR2 SVGIG (reference sequence). This CDR3 comprises 15 residues. The CDR3 reads CAWSVYREVGAEAFF. In nucleotides, the CDR3 is TGTGCCTGGAGTGTGTATCGGGAGGTGGGCGCTGAAGCTTTCTTT.

This clonotype appeared many times. CDR3 amino acids: CASIRDVHETQYF. DNA for the CDR3: TGTGCCAGCATCCGGGACGTCCATGAGACCCAGTACTTC. The chain recombines TRBV2 with TRBJ2-5, with D perhaps matching TRBD1 or TRBD2 (5 bases each). Trimming took 7 bases from V and 5 from J, leaving 14 bases between them. Germline V gene sequence: CDR1 SNHLY, CDR2 FYNNEI. CDR3 length: 13 residues.

The genes are TRBV6-1 and TRBJ2-7; D is ambiguous. The germline CDR1 and CDR2 sequences are MNHNS and SASEGT. CDR3 size: 13 residues. V lost 5 bases to trimming and J lost 2 bases, with 10 bases between them. The CDR3 region is CASSNGLTYEQYF. The CDR3 coding sequence is TGTGCCAGCAGTAACGGATTGACCTACGAGCAGTACTTC.

The V and J genes are TRBV7-9 and TRBJ2-1; D is undetermined. This CDR3 contains 14 residues. Trimming removed 10 bases at V and 3 bases at J, with 16 bases between. The germline V gene encodes CDR1 SEHNR and CDR2 FQNEAQ (reference sequence). For the CDR3, the DNA is TGTGCCATTCTGGGGATAGGCAACTACAATGAGCAGTTCTTC. This encodes CAILGIGNYNEQFF.

Of note for this clonotype: This clone may be a read error of a much larger clone one base away. The rearrangement uses TRBV7-2 and TRBJ2-1; 9 nucleotides align to TRBD2. Germline values: CDR1 SGHTA, CDR2 FQGNSA. The CDR3 is 15 amino acids. The CDR3 DNA follows: TGTGCCAACAGCCGGGCGGGAGGGCCCTCCGTTGAGCAGTTCTTC. This gives the protein CANSRAGGPSVEQFF.

The table lists this clonotype with many counts. CDR3: CASSFHQGNTEAFF. CDR3 bases: TGTGCCAGCAGCTTTCATCAGGGTAACACTGAAGCTTTCTTT. The chain is built from TRBV7-2 and TRBJ1-1, with a tentative D call TRBD1 (5 bases). The germline gives CDR1 SGHTA, CDR2 FQGNSA. The CDR3 is 14 residues long. Trimming shortened V by 3 bases and J by 2 bases, and 10 bases separated the two germline ends.

This clonotype was found many times. V usage is TRBV27 and J usage is TRBJ1-2; TRBD1 might be the D (5 bases). Trimming cost V 6 bases and J 4 bases, with 6 bases left between them. Germline V gives CDR1 MNHEY, CDR2 SMNVEV (reference sequence). The CDR3 runs to 11 residues. CDR3 nucleotides: TGTGCCAGCAGGGGGGTCTATGGCTACACCTTC. Protein product: CASRGVYGYTF.

This clonotype came up a few times. V gene TRBV7-9 combines with J gene TRBJ2-1; D is perhaps TRBD2 (5 bases). CDR1 is SEHNR, CDR2 FQNEAQ, per germline (reference sequence). CDR3 size: 12 residues. V shed 5 bases and J shed 8 bases, with 10 bases lying between them. CDR3 in amino acids: CASSQTRDEQFF. The CDR3 DNA is TGTGCCAGCAGCCAAACTAGAGATGAGCAGTTCTTC.

This clonotype was seen only a few times. This chain joins TRBV5-1 and TRBJ2-3, with 7 bases fitting TRBD2. The CDR3 runs to 15 residues. V lost 4 bases to trimming and J lost 5 bases; unmatched junction nucleotides: 10. Looked up from germline, CDR1 is SGHRS and CDR2 is YFSETQ. CDR3 DNA sequence: TGCGCCAGCAGCGATGGCGGGAGTGGGATAGATACGCAGTATTTT. Encoded protein: CASSDGGSGIDTQYF.

This sequence joins TRBV20-1 and TRBJ2-7; 8 nucleotides agree with TRBD2. The germline CDR1 and CDR2 sequences are DFQATT and SNEGSKA (reference sequence). The CDR3 has 13 amino acids. V was clipped by 5 bases and J by 4 bases; unmatched bases: 7. The CDR3 spells CSAGAGAGYEQYF. The CDR3 DNA sequence: TGCAGTGCTGGAGCGGGAGCCGGGTACGAGCAGTACTTC.

The chain is built from TRBV27 and TRBJ1-5; D may be TRBD1 (5 bases). Trimming removed 4 bases from V and 5 bases from J, with 9 bases in between. The CDR3 runs to 13 residues. CDR1 and CDR2 from the germline V gene are MNHEY and SMNVEV (reference sequence). CDR3 residues: CASSSGGYQPQHF. Here the CDR3 DNA reads TGTGCCAGCAGTTCTGGGGGATATCAGCCCCAGCATTTT.

The sample holds a few counts of this clonotype. The V and J genes are TRBV9 and TRBJ2-1, with unresolved D. V gave up 2 bases and J gave up 1 base, with 7 bases separating them. Germline values: CDR1 SGDLS, CDR2 YYNGEE. CDR3 length: 14 residues. The CDR3 protein is CASSVLGSYNEQFF. The CDR3 DNA sequence: TGTGCCAGCAGCGTCTTGGGGTCCTACAATGAGCAGTTCTTC.

At least ten counts were recorded for this clonotype. The chain joins TRBV6-1 to TRBJ1-5; TRBD1 matches at 11 bases. CDR1 is MNHNS, CDR2 SASEGT, per germline. The J segment lost 6 bases and the V segment lost 6 bases, leaving 7 bases of the junction unmatched. The CDR3 has 15 residues. The CDR3 sequence is CASRRTGQGAQPQHF. Written as DNA, the CDR3 is TGTGCCAGCAGACGTACAGGACAGGGGGCTCAGCCCCAGCATTTT.

This clonotype was recorded at least ten times. This sequence joins TRBV6-1 and TRBJ2-7, with TRBD1 matching over 7 bases. CDR3 size: 13 residues. The V and J ends lost 5 bases and 3 bases, in that order; junction bases with no gene match: 4. In germline, CDR1 is MNHNS, CDR2 SASEGT. The DNA of the CDR3 is TGTGCCAGCAGTAGGGACAGCCACTACGAGCAGTACTTC. Translation gives CASSRDSHYEQYF.

This clonotype was observed at least ten times. This chain joins TRBV6-1 and TRBJ1-1; 8 bases match TRBD1. V lost 6 bases, J lost 4 bases, and 10 bases stayed unmatched. CDR3 length: 15 residues. Per the germline V gene, CDR1 is MNHNS and CDR2 is SASEGT. CDR3: CASRNDRGSGTEAFF. The CDR3 nucleotides are TGTGCCAGCAGAAACGACAGGGGAAGTGGCACTGAAGCTTTCTTT.

This clonotype was observed a handful of times. The chain links TRBV11-2 to TRBJ2-2; D ambiguous. Germline CDR1 reads SGHAT; CDR2 reads FQNNGV. The germline V and J ends were trimmed by 4 bases and 10 bases, with 10 bases remaining between them. This CDR3 has 12 amino acids. CDR3 region: CASSSWALELFF. The CDR3 DNA sequence: TGTGCCAGCAGCTCATGGGCTTTGGAGCTGTTTTTT.

This clonotype has just a few counts. V usage is TRBV20-1 and J usage is TRBJ2-1; D is unresolved. V lost 6 bases and J 4 bases, leaving 16 bases between the germline ends. This CDR3 has 14 amino acids. CDR1 and CDR2 from the germline V gene are DFQATT and SNEGSKA (reference sequence). CDR3 nucleotide sequence: TGCAGTGCCCCCCTAGAACTCTATTACAATGAGCAGTTCTTC. Encoded protein: CSAPLELYYNEQFF.

This clonotype was detected ten times or more. The chain joins TRBV20-1 to TRBJ2-3, with 12 positions matching TRBD2. Germline lookup yields CDR1 DFQATT and CDR2 SNEGSKA (reference sequence). The CDR3 has 17 residues. J was trimmed by 3 bases and V by 3 bases; bases with no gene match: 10. The CDR3 DNA is TGCAGTGCTAGTCCTAGCGGGAGGGCCCGCCTTACAGATACGCAGTATTTT. It translates to CSASPSGRARLTDTQYF.

This clonotype was observed at least ten times. The CDR3: CSVRGGGINEQYF. The CDR3 nucleotides are TGCAGCGTTAGGGGAGGTGGAATCAACGAGCAGTACTTC. The chain has TRBV29-1 and TRBJ2-7, with a tentative D call TRBD2 (6 bases). Trimming cost V 5 bases and J 5 bases, with 16 bases left between them. Looked up from germline, CDR1 is SQVTM and CDR2 is ANQGSEA. The CDR3 is made up of 13 amino acids.